The 30 T cell receptor beta chains presented below share a single source sample, sequenced in a study of regulatory T cells in long-lasting Graves disease. Arm-PCR with iRepertoire HTBI primers amplified the CDR3 regions for these TCR beta libraries. TCRdb reprocessed the multiplex PCR reads via MiXCR and lists one record per CDR3 protein. The repertoire holds 550,000 to 650,000 distinct CDR3 sequences, with about 16% as singletons. Specified time point: newly diagnosed GD, antithyroid drugs for less than 3 months. From PBMCs, RNA was extracted and then used to make the TCR library. This sample also appeared in a second study, on T cells in Graves' hyperthyroidism and ophthalmopathy.

Sequenced here: peripheral blood mononuclear cells (PBMCs), sampled at new diagnosis, from a patient treated with antithyroid drugs. Receptors were obtained from a man in his late teens or twenties with Graves disease.

This clonotype was detected many times. The rearrangement links TRBV11-2 to TRBJ2-7; 7 nucleotides match TRBD1. Germline trimming cut 4 bases from V and 3 bases from J; bases unmatched to any gene: 9. Germline V gene sequence: CDR1 SGHAT, CDR2 FQNNGV. The CDR3 spans 15 residues. The CDR3 sequence is CASSWTRDSFYEQYF. The CDR3, as DNA: TGTGCCAGCAGCTGGACCCGGGACAGTTTCTACGAGCAGTACTTC.

A few counts support this clonotype. The chain employs TRBV18 and TRBJ2-7; D is undetermined. The CDR3 sequence is 13 residues long. CDR1 KGHSH and CDR2 LQKENI come from the germline V gene. V lost 2 bases and J 7 bases, leaving 12 bases between the germline ends. The CDR3 is CASSPSQGDEQYF. The DNA of the CDR3 is TGTGCCAGCTCACCAAGTCAAGGTGATGAGCAGTACTTC.

The chain joins TRBV7-9 to TRBJ1-1, with D possibly being TRBD1 (6 bases). Looked up from germline, CDR1 is SEHNR and CDR2 is FQNEAQ (reference sequence). This CDR3 region has 16 residues. Between the trimmed V and J ends, which lost 1 base and 3 bases, there was a span of 15 bases. This CDR3 reads CASSLEGSRGYTEAFF. The DNA for the CDR3 is TGTGCCAGCAGCTTAGAAGGTTCCAGGGGATACACTGAAGCTTTCTTT.

As regards this clonotype: Germline is not matched at one junction end, which may reflect a read error. The genes are TRBV7-2 and TRBJ2-4; D is unclear. This CDR3 spans 18 amino acids. CDR1 and CDR2 (germline): SGHTA, FQGNSA. CDR3 region: CASTHPLLYGFAKNIQYF. CDR3 sequence (DNA): TGCGCCAGCACCCACCCCCTCCTTTACGGCTTCGCCAAAAACATTCAGTACTTC.

Many counts were recorded for this clonotype. CDR3: CASSSFGPYEQYF. CDR3 bases: TGTGCCAGCAGTTCGTTCGGGCCCTACGAGCAGTACTTC. This sequence joins TRBV12-3 or TRBV12-4 and TRBJ2-7; D is uncertain. The length of the CDR3 is 13 residues. V was pared by 4 bases and J by 2 bases, with 9 bases between.

This clonotype was seen many times. The chain couples TRBV20-1 to TRBJ2-5; either TRBD1 or TRBD2 may fit D (6 bases each). Per the germline V gene, CDR1 is DFQATT and CDR2 is SNEGSKA (reference sequence). The length of the CDR3 is 16 residues. V lost 0 bases and J 6 bases, leaving 20 bases between the germline ends. The CDR3 DNA reads as TGCAGTGCTAGAGAGGGGGGACATGTTCCTATCCAGACCCAGTACTTC. Its translation is CSAREGGHVPIQTQYF.

This clonotype was seen just once. The V gene is TRBV7-9, the J gene TRBJ2-1; D not certain. V lost 10 bases to trimming and J lost 0 bases, with 16 bases between them. The length of the CDR3 is 15 residues. The germline V gene encodes CDR1 SEHNR and CDR2 FQNEAQ (reference sequence). This chain's CDR3 is CANSHSEPSYNEQFF. The CDR3 region has the DNA TGTGCCAACAGTCACAGTGAGCCCTCCTACAATGAGCAGTTCTTC.

The J gene is TRBJ2-7, the V gene TRBV20-1; TRBD2 aligns across 8 bases. Germline V gene lookup returns CDR1 DFQATT and CDR2 SNEGSKA (reference sequence). The CDR3 totals 14 residues. After removal of 0 bases from V and 2 bases from J, the junction contained 3 bases not matched to a gene. This chain's CDR3 is CSARDWTSTYEQYF. DNA for the CDR3: TGCAGTGCTAGAGACTGGACTAGCACCTACGAGCAGTACTTC.

The rearrangement uses TRBV15 and TRBJ2-3, with D uncertain. Germline V gene data show CDR1 as LNHNV and CDR2 as YYDKDF (reference sequence). The V gene lost 3 bases and the J gene lost 0 bases, with 7 bases spanning the gap. The CDR3 sequence is 14 residues long. Written as DNA, the CDR3 is TGTGCCACCAGCAGGGGCGGTAGCACAGATACGCAGTATTTT. Its protein product is CATSRGGSTDTQYF.

The rearrangement uses TRBV5-4 and TRBJ1-6, with D perhaps matching TRBD1 (6 bases). With 2 bases removed from V and 13 bases from J, the gap between germline ends came to 16 bases. Germline values: CDR1 SGHNT, CDR2 YYREEE (reference sequence). This CDR3 contains 14 residues. Here the CDR3 reads CASSLPGARDPLHF. CDR3 nucleotides: TGTGCCAGCAGCTTACCGGGGGCGAGGGATCCCCTCCACTTT.

This clonotype was seen repeatedly, ten times or more. At one end, the junction sequence differs from germline, possibly due to a read error. The rearrangement links TRBV5-1 to TRBJ1-5, with 9 bases identical to TRBD1. The germline CDR1 and CDR2 sequences are SGHRS and YFSETQ. The length of the CDR3 is 15 residues. Here the CDR3 DNA reads TGTGCCAGCAGCTTAGGAGGACAGGGGAACCAGCCCCAGCATTTT. As protein: CASSLGGQGNQPQHF.

This clonotype has ten or more counts. V is TRBV20-1 and J is TRBJ2-7; 7 nucleotides match TRBD1. The V gene's germline CDR1 is DFQATT and CDR2 SNEGSKA (reference sequence). CDR3 size: 14 residues. The ends lost 6 bases at V and 3 bases at J; junction bases unmatched: 11. CDR3 sequence (DNA): TGCAGTGCCAGGGGGTCTCGTGTAGTCTACGAGCAGTACTTC. Residues: CSARGSRVVYEQYF.

This clonotype was observed a handful of times. This chain connects TRBV6-4 to TRBJ1-3; D perhaps matches TRBD1 (5 bases). CDR3 length: 17 amino acids. Germline loops: CDR1 MRHNA, CDR2 SNTAGT. With 7 bases removed from V and 2 bases from J, the gap between germline ends came to 21 bases. CDR3 in amino acids: CASNPVGQPMPGNTIYF. CDR3 nucleotide sequence: TGTGCCAGCAATCCAGTGGGGCAGCCGATGCCTGGAAACACCATATATTTT.

As concerns this clonotype: A much larger clone is a single base away; this may be a read error. The chain has TRBV28 and TRBJ2-5; the match to TRBD1 covers 10 bases. The CDR3 runs 15 residues. Unmatched junction bases numbered 10, after V lost 10 bases and J lost 2 bases. The germline V gene has CDR1 MDHEN and CDR2 SYDVKM. This chain's CDR3 is CANNIGTGVQETQYF. The CDR3 DNA reads as TGTGCCAACAACATCGGGACAGGGGTACAAGAGACCCAGTACTTC.

This clonotype was recorded many times. The rearrangement joins TRBV7-9 to TRBJ2-1; D possibly corresponds to TRBD1 (6 bases). Trimming left V 5 bases short and J 9 bases short, with 11 bases between. The CDR3 extends over 12 amino acids. The germline CDR1 and CDR2 sequences are SEHNR and FQNEAQ (reference sequence). This CDR3 is CASSPTGTEQFF. In DNA, the CDR3 is TGTGCCAGCAGCCCCACAGGGACTGAGCAGTTCTTC.

This clonotype has only a few counts. The J gene is TRBJ2-3, the V gene TRBV12-3 or TRBV12-4; a weak D match, TRBD2 (5 bases). The CDR3 runs to 16 residues. V was trimmed by 3 bases and J by 0 bases, leaving 13 bases between them. The CDR3 is CASSFSGGGSTDTQYF. In nucleotides, the CDR3 is TGTGCCAGCAGTTTCTCGGGCGGAGGTAGCACAGATACGCAGTATTTT.

The chain has TRBV5-1 and TRBJ2-5, with D possibly being TRBD1 (6 bases). Germline CDR1 and CDR2: SGHRS and YFSETQ. The CDR3 contains 16 residues. The V and J ends lost 3 bases and 3 bases respectively, with 18 bases between them. The CDR3 nucleotides read TGCGCCAGCAGCTCGAATCCGGGACACAACGAAGAGACCCAGTACTTC. Residues: CASSSNPGHNEETQYF.

This clonotype was detected ten times or more. V usage is TRBV15 and J usage is TRBJ2-1, with 8 bases that match TRBD2. Germline-derived CDR1 and CDR2 are LNHNV and YYDKDF (reference sequence). This CDR3 is built from 14 residues. V shed 1 base, J shed 7 bases, and the junction held 3 bases outside the gene matches. DNA of the CDR3: TGTGCCACCAGCAGAGTTCCTAGCGGGAATGAGCAGTTCTTC. Translating it yields CATSRVPSGNEQFF.

The chain joins TRBV5-6 to TRBJ2-7, with 7 positions matching TRBD1. The V gene end was trimmed by 4 bases and the J gene end by 2 bases; junction bases not matched to a gene: 9. The CDR3 is 15 residues long. Germline values: CDR1 SGHDT, CDR2 YYEEEE. CDR3 sequence: CASSRRQGPPYEQYF. The DNA for the CDR3 is TGTGCCAGCAGCCGGCGACAGGGACCCCCCTACGAGCAGTACTTC.

The chain is built from TRBV3-1 and TRBJ2-3; 7 nucleotides align to TRBD2. Trimming cost V 1 base and J 2 bases; bases outside gene matches: 3. From germline, CDR1 is LGHDT and CDR2 YNNKEL (reference sequence). The CDR3 totals 15 residues. The DNA for the CDR3 is TGTGCCAGCAGCCAAGTACTAGCGAACACAGATACGCAGTATTTT. Protein sequence: CASSQVLANTDTQYF.

This chain joins TRBV2 and TRBJ2-2, with 13 bases aligning to TRBD2. CDR1 SNHLY and CDR2 FYNNEI come from the germline V gene. The CDR3 runs 21 residues. Trimming removed 1 base from V and 1 base from J; junction bases left unmatched: 12. The CDR3 nucleotides read TGTGCCAGCAGTGAAGGGAAGTGGTCCGGGACTAGCGGGATGAACACCGGGGAGCTGTTTTTT. As protein: CASSEGKWSGTSGMNTGELFF.

This clonotype has ten or more counts. The genes are TRBV6-5 and TRBJ2-7; D may be TRBD1 (5 bases). The germline V and J ends were trimmed by 2 bases and 6 bases, with 20 bases remaining between them. This CDR3 region has 16 residues. In germline, CDR1 is MNHEY, CDR2 SVGAGI. CDR3 in amino acids: CASSYGSGLGQLEQYF. As DNA, the CDR3 is TGTGCCAGCAGTTACGGTTCGGGTCTAGGACAACTCGAGCAGTACTTC.

This clonotype showed up just a few times. The conserved closing phenylalanine or tryptophan is absent in this CDR3, likely reflecting a read error. V is TRBV24-1 and J is TRBJ2-3; D call uncertain. The DNA end lines up better with TRBJ1-1; the J call may be wrong. This CDR3 has 9 amino acids. Germline-derived CDR1 and CDR2 are KGHDR and SFDVKD. CDR3 DNA: TGTGCCACCAGTGGTGAAGCTTTCCTT. Encoded protein: CATSGEAFL.

The chain links TRBV3-1 to TRBJ2-3; TRBD2 agrees at 8 bases. The CDR3 is 16 residues long. Trimming took 3 bases from V and 1 from J; bases not matched to a gene: 6. Germline V gives CDR1 LGHDT, CDR2 YNNKEL (reference sequence). CDR3 in amino acids: CASSHRLTSGTDTQYF. CDR3 DNA: TGTGCCAGCAGCCACCGATTGACTAGCGGCACAGATACGCAGTATTTT.

The chain has TRBV20-1 and TRBJ1-2; TRBD1 matches 9 bases. The CDR3 is 15 residues long. V lost 2 bases, J lost 2 bases, and 6 bases stayed unmatched. The germline CDR1 and CDR2 sequences are DFQATT and SNEGSKA (reference sequence). Here the CDR3 DNA reads TGCAGTGCTAGATTCCTAGGGACAGGGAACTATGGCTACACCTTC. The encoded protein is CSARFLGTGNYGYTF.

This clonotype was recorded many times. The chain joins TRBV7-9 to TRBJ2-5; D might be TRBD1 or TRBD2, each matching 7 bases. With 5 bases removed from V and 5 bases from J, the gap between germline ends came to 21 bases. Germline lookup yields CDR1 SEHNR and CDR2 FQNEAQ (reference sequence). This CDR3 is 16 amino acids long. The CDR3 sequence is CASSSGTVGNGETQYF. CDR3 in DNA: TGTGCCAGCAGCAGCGGGACAGTGGGGAATGGGGAGACCCAGTACTTC.

This clonotype was counted at least ten times. V usage is TRBV7-3 and J usage is TRBJ2-1; D gene uncertain. Deletions cut 3 bases from V and 5 bases from J, with 11 bases between. Germline lookup yields CDR1 SGHTA and CDR2 FQGTGA. CDR3 size: 14 residues. The CDR3: CASSLGRANNEQFF. CDR3 nucleotide sequence: TGTGCCAGCAGCTTGGGTCGAGCCAACAATGAGCAGTTCTTC.

A word on this clonotype: The germline gene is not matched at one end of the junction; a read error may be the cause. This chain links TRBV7-9 with TRBJ2-5; 9 bases match TRBD2. The CDR3 length is 14 residues. CDR1 is SEHNR and CDR2 is FQNEAQ in the germline V gene (reference sequence). Here the CDR3 reads CASSVAGASETQYF. CDR3 nucleotide sequence: TGTGCCAGCAGCGTAGCGGGAGCTTCAGAGACCCAGTACTTC. Supplemented by reference TRBV7-9 and TRBJ2-5, the full variable domain reads DTGVSQNPRHKITKRGQNVTFRCDPISEHNRLYWYRQTLGQGPEFLTYFQNEAQLEKSRLLSDRFSAERPKGSFSTLEIQRTEQGDSAMYLCASSVAGASETQYFGPGTRLLVL.

This chain links TRBV2 with TRBJ2-1; 7 positions agree with TRBD2. CDR3 size: 15 residues. Unmatched junction bases numbered 6, after V lost 4 bases and J lost 3 bases. Germline V lookup: CDR1 SNHLY, CDR2 FYNNEI. The DNA of the CDR3 is TGTGCCAGCAGTGCAGGACTAGTGTTCTACAATGAGCAGTTCTTC. Translated: CASSAGLVFYNEQFF. Full variable domain (remainder filled in from reference TRBV2 and TRBJ2-1): EPEVTQTPSHQVTQMGQEVILRCVPISNHLYFYWYRQILGQKVEFLVSFYNNEISEKSEIFDDQFSVERPDGSNFTLKIRSTKLEDSAMYFCASSAGLVFYNEQFFGPGTRLTVL.

Ten or more counts support this clonotype. This chain uses TRBV30 with TRBJ2-7, with 8 bases lining up with TRBD2. Germline-derived CDR1 and CDR2 are GTSNPN and SVGIG (reference sequence). The CDR3 runs 13 residues. The V gene end was trimmed by 0 bases and the J gene end by 6 bases; junction bases not matched to a gene: 4. The CDR3 nucleotides are TGTGCCTGGAGTGTACGTAGCGGGACCGAGCAGTACTTC. Protein sequence: CAWSVRSGTEQYF.